Following are 18 T cell receptor beta chains from one sample sequenced in a study of CD8 T cells in Susac syndrome. Reverse transcription of about 0.5 to 1 ug RNA was carried out with random hexamers. TCRdb fed the immunoSEQ multiplex PCR reads into MiXCR, producing one record per CDR3 protein. The sample yields around 130,000 distinct CDR3 sequences, approximately 79% seen once. The specimen was CD8+ T cells from PBMCs. These receptors all come from a human donor with multiple sclerosis.

This chain connects TRBV29-1 to TRBJ1-2; D possibly corresponds to TRBD1 (5 bases). The CDR3 has 12 amino acids. Deletions cut 3 bases from V and 8 bases from J, with 13 bases between. CDR1 is SQVTM, CDR2 ANQGSEA, per germline. The CDR3: CSVDWGKEGYTF. The CDR3 DNA is TGCAGCGTTGATTGGGGGAAGGAGGGCTACACCTTC.

The chain employs TRBV4-2 and TRBJ2-5; no firm D call. Per germline, CDR1 LGHNA and CDR2 YNFKEQ. The CDR3 length is 14 residues. Trimming cost V 1 base and J 3 bases, with 9 bases left between them. CDR3: CASSQVLVEETQYF. The DNA of the CDR3 is TGTGCCAGCAGCCAAGTCCTAGTGGAAGAGACCCAGTACTTC.

The genes are TRBV7-9 and TRBJ2-1; TRBD2 agrees at 15 bases. V lost 1 base to trimming and J lost 10 bases; unmatched junction nucleotides: 5. CDR1 is SEHNR, CDR2 FQNEAQ, per germline (reference sequence). There are 16 residues in the CDR3. CDR3: CASSLGTSGRGMEQFF. DNA for the CDR3: TGTGCCAGCAGCTTAGGGACTAGCGGGAGGGGGATGGAGCAGTTCTTC.

This clonotype was recorded a few times. The chain couples TRBV19 to TRBJ2-2, with D unclear. From germline, CDR1 is LNHDA and CDR2 SQIVND (reference sequence). The CDR3 loop spans 15 amino acids. V was cut by 1 base and J by 0 bases, with 6 bases left in between. The CDR3, as DNA: TGTGCCAGTAGTATAGTAAGCGCGAACACCGGGGAGCTGTTTTTT. Its protein is CASSIVSANTGELFF.

The chain uses TRBV7-6 and TRBJ1-1; TRBD1 matches at 8 bases. V lost 0 bases, J lost 8 bases, and 8 bases stayed unmatched. Germline assignment: CDR1 SGHVS and CDR2 FNYEAQ. This CDR3 has 15 amino acids. CDR3: CASSLALGTGGEAFF. CDR3 bases: TGTGCCAGCAGCTTAGCGCTAGGGACAGGAGGGGAAGCTTTCTTT.

This chain joins TRBV12-3 or TRBV12-4 and TRBJ2-2; 12 bases fit TRBD2. The J segment lost 2 bases and the V segment lost 7 bases, leaving 14 bases of the junction unmatched. This CDR3 comprises 19 residues. CDR3 sequence (DNA): TGTGCCAGCATCCGAGGGCTAGCGGGGGGGCGCCGTAACACCGGGGAGCTGTTTTTT. This sequence encodes CASIRGLAGGRRNTGELFF.

This clonotype showed up just once. The chain joins TRBV28 to TRBJ2-1, with D perhaps matching TRBD2 (6 bases). CDR3 length: 16 amino acids. The germline CDR1 and CDR2 sequences are MDHEN and SYDVKM. V dropped 2 bases and J dropped 1 base, with 12 bases sitting between them. The CDR3 loop reads CASSLTSYQSYNEQFF. The CDR3 DNA reads as TGTGCCAGCAGTTTAACTAGCTATCAGTCCTACAATGAGCAGTTCTTC.

This chain joins TRBV2 and TRBJ2-7, with D perhaps TRBD1 or TRBD2 (5 bases each). The CDR3 covers 12 residues. Trimming pared 10 bases from V and 2 bases from J, leaving 12 bases between. Germline assignment: CDR1 SNHLY and CDR2 FYNNEI. CDR3 region: CAIGTVPYEQYF. As DNA, the CDR3 is TGTGCCATCGGGACCGTTCCCTACGAGCAGTACTTC.

This rearrangement joins TRBV4-3 to TRBJ1-1; tentative D call: TRBD1 (5 bases). V lost 0 bases to trimming and J lost 6 bases, with 20 bases between them. Germline V lookup: CDR1 LGHNA, CDR2 YSLEER. The CDR3 covers 17 residues. The CDR3 region has the DNA TGCGCCAGCAGCCAAGAGCGGAGGGGCGGGAGATTAGCTGAAGCTTTCTTT. It codes for CASSQERRGGRLAEAFF.

The genes are TRBV4-3 and TRBJ1-2; no firm D call. This CDR3 is 13 amino acids long. Germline V CDR1 and CDR2: LGHNA, YSLEER. V lost 5 bases and J lost 2, with 9 bases in between. Here the CDR3 reads CASSAGANYGYTF. The CDR3 DNA is TGCGCCAGCAGCGCGGGCGCAAACTATGGCTACACCTTC.

In this sample, this clonotype turned up a few times. DNA of the CDR3: TGTGCCAGCAGCTTTGGACAGAAAAACATTCAGTACTTC. This translates into CASSFGQKNIQYF. This chain connects TRBV5-4 to TRBJ2-4, with D maybe TRBD1 (6 bases). In germline, CDR1 is SGHNT, CDR2 YYREEE (reference sequence). Trimming stripped 2 bases from V and 4 bases from J, with 7 bases between. The length of the CDR3 is 13 residues.

The genes are TRBV20-1 and TRBJ2-1; TRBD2 matches at 9 bases. V lost 6 bases, J lost 0 bases, and 15 bases stayed unmatched. In germline, CDR1 is DFQATT, CDR2 SNEGSKA (reference sequence). The CDR3 contains 18 residues. CDR3 sequence reads: CSAEDGLAGPLSYNEQFF. CDR3 nucleotide sequence: TGCAGTGCCGAGGACGGGCTAGCGGGACCCCTCTCCTACAATGAGCAGTTCTTC.

This chain uses TRBV5-6 with TRBJ1-5; no definite D call. Germline V gene sequence: CDR1 SGHDT, CDR2 YYEEEE. The ends were cut back, 2 bases at V and 2 bases at J, with 11 bases in the middle. The CDR3 length is 15 residues. CDR3 in DNA: TGTGCCAGCAGCTTTGAGGGAGGCGGCAATCAGCCCCAGCATTTT. This gives the protein CASSFEGGGNQPQHF.

This clonotype was detected only a few times. The chain carries TRBV9 and TRBJ2-5; possibly TRBD2 for D (7 bases). Trimming took 1 base from V and 3 from J, leaving 16 bases between them. The CDR3 extends over 16 amino acids. The germline V gene has CDR1 SGDLS and CDR2 YYNGEE. The CDR3 sequence: CASSVFGGGPEETQYF. For the CDR3, the DNA is TGTGCCAGCAGCGTATTTGGGGGGGGGCCAGAAGAGACCCAGTACTTC.

This rearrangement joins TRBV7-9 to TRBJ2-3, with D hard to call. The germline V gene encodes CDR1 SEHNR and CDR2 FQNEAQ (reference sequence). The CDR3 is 14 residues long. The V and J ends lost 0 bases and 6 bases respectively, with 10 bases between them. The CDR3 sequence is CASSLALRRDTQYF. The CDR3 DNA reads as TGTGCCAGCAGCTTAGCACTTCGGCGGGATACGCAGTATTTT.

The chain is built from TRBV19 and TRBJ2-3, with D unresolved. The CDR3 loop spans 13 amino acids. Germline assignment: CDR1 LNHDA and CDR2 SQIVND (reference sequence). Trimming pared 5 bases from V and 6 bases from J, leaving 12 bases between. CDR3 residues: CASSVADADTQYF. CDR3 DNA sequence: TGTGCCAGTAGTGTGGCAGATGCGGATACGCAGTATTTT.

This sequence joins TRBV11-3 and TRBJ2-1, with 10 nucleotides matching TRBD1. CDR3 length: 15 residues. The trim removed 4 bases at V and 4 bases at J, leaving 4 bases unmatched. Germline loops: CDR1 SGHNT, CDR2 YENEEA. DNA of the CDR3: TGTGCCAGCAGCTCGGGGACAGGGGAGTACAATGAGCAGTTCTTC. Translating gives CASSSGTGEYNEQFF.

This clonotype was counted only a few times. V gene TRBV7-8 combines with J gene TRBJ2-7; the D is unclear. The CDR3 spans 14 residues. The germline gives CDR1 SGHVS, CDR2 FQNEAQ. V gave up 0 bases and J gave up 6 bases, with 12 bases separating them. The CDR3, as DNA: TGTGCCAGCAGCTTAGCGTCGGATTCCAGCGAGCAGTACTTC. Translating gives CASSLASDSSEQYF.